This is a list of T cell receptor beta chains from one sample in a study of sequential checkpoint blockade in melanoma. The table came from immunoSEQ multiplex PCR; TCRdb's copy has only in-frame clones and leaves some out. The data hold some 40,000 clones, with under 35% observed a single time. Specimen: tumor tissue (inferred from file names), collected from a patient given nivolumab and ipilimumab in sequence. These receptors all come from a human donor with melanoma. Both conserved end residues are part of each CDR3. The order of the fields is V gene, D gene, J gene, clone size, CDR3 DNA, CDR3 protein. A D gene is named only where the DNA matches it firmly. For some rows the clone size is stated as once, few or many, or as a class when expanded; others skip it.

TRBV6-8	.	TRBJ1-4	.	TGTGCCAGCAGTTACCAACCGGGTGGTGGTGAAAAACTGTTTTTT	CASSYQPGGGEKLFF
TRBV6-8	.	TRBJ1-5	few	TGTGCCAGCAGTTACTCAGGGGGGGAGGGTCAGCCCCAGCATTTT	CASSYSGGEGQPQHF
TRBV15	TRBD2	TRBJ2-5	.	TGTGCCACCAGCGCAACTCGACTAGCGGGAGGAGAGACCCAGTACTTC	CATSATRLAGGETQYF
TRBV28	.	TRBJ1-1	few	TGTGCCAGCAGAACCGGGACGGTGGGGACTGAAGCTTTCTTT	CASRTGTVGTEAFF
TRBV11-3	TRBD1	TRBJ2-2	.	TGTGCCAGCAGCTGGACAGGGTCGAACACCGGGGAGCTGTTTTTT	CASSWTGSNTGELFF
TRBV18	.	TRBJ2-5	.	TGTGCCAGCTCACCAGGGCAGGCGTTCCAAGAGACCCAGTACTTC	CASSPGQAFQETQYF
TRBV5-1	TRBD2	TRBJ2-2	.	TGCGCCAGCAGCTTGTTTGGGACTAGCGGGAGGGCCGTCACCGGGGAGCTGTTTTTT	CASSLFGTSGRAVTGELFF
TRBV18	TRBD2	TRBJ2-5	.	TGTGCCAGCTCACCCGGGACTAGCGGGGTGAAAGAGACCCAGTACTTC	CASSPGTSGVKETQYF
TRBV29-1	.	TRBJ2-7	.	TGCAGCGTTGGACAGGACTCCTACGAGCAGTACTTC	CSVGQDSYEQYF
TRBV19	.	TRBJ1-5	.	TGTGCCAGTAGTATAGATCTTTTGGGCAGGGGAGGGCAGCCCCAGCATTTT	CASSIDLLGRGGQPQHF
TRBV28	.	TRBJ1-1	few	TGTGCCAGCAGTCTTTACAGGAGCTATAACACTGAAGCTTTCTTT	CASSLYRSYNTEAFF
TRBV6-8	.	TRBJ2-2	few	TGTGCCAGCCATAGTGGGGCGCAGAACACCGGGGAGCTGTTTTTT	CASHSGAQNTGELFF
TRBV6-8	.	TRBJ2-2	.	TGTGCCAGCAGTTACTCGGGCGAGGTACTGACCGGGGAGCTGTTTTTT	CASSYSGEVLTGELFF
TRBV18	.	TRBJ1-2	.	TGTGCCAGCTCACGGTCGGACAACACTGGCTACACCTTC	CASSRSDNTGYTF
TRBV11-3	.	TRBJ1-1	many	TGTGCCAGCAGCTTATACCGGGCCACCCCTGGGATGGACACTGAAGCTTTCTTT	CASSLYRATPGMDTEAFF
TRBV6-4	.	TRBJ2-1	once	TGTGCCAGCAGAAACTACAATGAGCAGTTCTTC	CASRNYNEQFF
TRBV18	.	TRBJ1-5	once	TGTGCCAGCTCACCACAGTCGACGGCGAACAATCAGCCCCAGCATTTT	CASSPQSTANNQPQHF
TRBV18	TRBD1	TRBJ2-7	.	TGTGCCAGCTCACCAGGGACAGGGATCCACTACGAGCAGTACTTC	CASSPGTGIHYEQYF
TRBV7-6	TRBD1	TRBJ1-3	.	TGTGCCAGCAGCTTCTCCGGGACAGGCCTCCGAAACACCATATATTTT	CASSFSGTGLRNTIYF
TRBV28	.	TRBJ2-7	.	TGTGCCAGCAGTTTATTAGTAAAAAATCCGGTCTACGAGCAGTACTTC	CASSLLVKNPVYEQYF
TRBV14	.	TRBJ2-5	.	TGTGCCAGCAGTCAGCGGTTACAAGAGACCCAGTACTTC	CASSQRLQETQYF
TRBV28	.	TRBJ1-1	few	TGTGCCAGCACCGACGCAATGAACACTGAAGCTTTCTTT	CASTDAMNTEAFF
TRBV19	.	TRBJ1-5	.	TGTGCCAGTGGCTGGGGGGAGGGGACCATCCAGCCCCAGCATTTT	CASGWGEGTIQPQHF
TRBV18	.	TRBJ2-7	.	TGTGCCAGCTCACATCCACCCGGTTTAGGGCAGTACTTC	CASSHPPGLGQYF
TRBV5-1	TRBD1	TRBJ1-1	.	TGCGCCAGCAGCTTGGTTAGGGGGCGAGCTCGGTCTTCTGAAGCTTTCTTT	CASSLVRGRARSSEAFF
TRBV6-7	.	TRBJ2-7	few	TGTGCCAGCATTGGAGGGACCCACTACGAGCAGTACTTC	CASIGGTHYEQYF
TRBV11-3	.	TRBJ1-6	many	TGTGCCAGCAGCCGGGACAATTATAATTCACCCCTCCACTTT	CASSRDNYNSPLHF
TRBV5-1	TRBD1	TRBJ2-3	once	TGCGCCAGCAGCTTAGACAGGGTGGAAGATACGCAGTATTTT	CASSLDRVEDTQYF
TRBV12-5	.	TRBJ1-2	few	TGTGCTAGTGGTTTGGTTGAGACAGATGGCTACACCTTC	CASGLVETDGYTF
TRBV6-8	.	TRBJ1-1	few	TGTGCCAGCAGTTACTCATGGGGGTCGAACACTGAAGCTTTCTTT	CASSYSWGSNTEAFF
TRBV9	.	TRBJ2-3	few	TGTGCCAGCAGCGTAGCCAACGGACGCACAGATACGCAGTATTTT	CASSVANGRTDTQYF
TRBV4-1	TRBD1	TRBJ1-2	.	TGCGCCAGCAGCCCGTGGACAGGGGGCGGGGGGACTGGCTACACCTTC	CASSPWTGGGGTGYTF
TRBV6-8	TRBD2	TRBJ2-4	.	TGTGCCAGCACCGGGCGGGGGGAAAACATTCAGTACTTC	CASTGRGENIQYF
TRBV6-8	TRBD2	TRBJ2-2	.	TGTGCCACCACCCCTAGCGGGGGCCCCCCCGGGGAGCTGTTTTTT	CATTPSGGPPGELFF
TRBV11-3	.	TRBJ1-1	few	TGTGCCAGCAGCTTCATGGTAGGGGGCACTGAAGCTTTCTTT	CASSFMVGGTEAFF